Shown below are 9 T cell receptor beta chains from a single sample sequenced in a study of blood T cell repertoires in COVID-19. Method: immunoSEQ multiplex PCR; TCRdb's copy keeps in-frame clones and lacks some. This sample has approximately 100,000 clones, with about 70% found just once. The sequenced sample consisted of peripheral blood. The receptors here all came from a human donor with acute or convalescent COVID-19. The donor label of this sample is uncertain.

The rearrangement links TRBV5-8 to TRBJ1-5; no firm D call. Deletions cut 3 bases from V and 7 bases from J, with 14 bases between. This CDR3 contains 14 residues. Looked up from germline, CDR1 is SGHTS and CDR2 is YDEGEE. The CDR3 bases are TGTGCCAGCAGCTATTGGACTCAAGGGCAGCCCCAGCATTTT. Translated, it gives CASSYWTQGQPQHF.

The sample holds a few counts of this clone. Here the CDR3 DNA reads TGCGCCAGCAGCCAAGATCCCTACAGGGTTACTGAAGCTTTCTTT. Protein: CASSQDPYRVTEAFF. J is TRBJ1-1 and V is TRBV4-1; tentatively, D is TRBD1 (6 bases). The CDR3 has 15 amino acids. Trimming shortened V by 0 bases and J by 5 bases, and 13 bases separated the two germline ends. Germline V gene lookup returns CDR1 MGHRA and CDR2 YSYEKL.

A word on this clone: At one end the junction does not follow the germline gene, possibly because of a read error. The chain has TRBV5-5 and TRBJ1-1; tentatively, D is TRBD1 (6 bases). Germline V lookup: CDR1 SGHKS, CDR2 YYEKEE (reference sequence). The CDR3 loop spans 13 amino acids. CDR3 protein: CASSGTGNTGAFF. In nucleotides, the CDR3 is TGTGCCAGCAGCGGTACAGGGAACACTGGAGCTTTCTTT.

The chain employs TRBV4-1 and TRBJ2-5; the match to TRBD1 covers 8 bases. The germline gives CDR1 MGHRA, CDR2 YSYEKL. V dropped 3 bases and J dropped 5; count of bases not matched to a gene: 5. The CDR3 has 14 amino acids. The CDR3 nucleotides read TGCGCCAGCAGCCACCGGACAGGGAAGGAGACCCAGTACTTC. It specifies CASSHRTGKETQYF.

This CDR3 reads CTSSQLPPRRYEQFF. The CDR3 region has the DNA TGCACCAGCAGCCAACTCCCCCCGCGGCGGTACGAGCAGTTCTTC. The chain has TRBV1 and TRBJ2-1; no DNA check was done on the table's D call, TRBD2. TRBV1 is a listed pseudogene. This CDR3 has 15 residues.

The V gene is TRBV28, the J gene TRBJ1-5; 7 bases line up with TRBD1. The CDR3 has 15 residues. In germline, CDR1 is MDHEN, CDR2 SYDVKM. Trimming took 6 bases from V and 4 from J; bases not matched to a gene: 9. The CDR3 DNA is TGTGCCAGCAGGAACCTCGGGACAGATAATCAGCCCCAGCATTTT. This encodes CASRNLGTDNQPQHF.

V gene TRBV7-9 combines with J gene TRBJ2-3, with 7 bases identical to TRBD2. Looked up from germline, CDR1 is SEHNR and CDR2 is FQNEAQ (reference sequence). Trimming cost V 5 bases and J 3 bases; bases outside gene matches: 8. The CDR3 sequence is 15 residues long. CDR3 sequence: CASSPGLSTTDTQYF. The CDR3 DNA is TGTGCCAGCAGCCCGGGACTATCGACGACAGATACGCAGTATTTT. Full variable domain (missing parts from reference TRBV7-9 and TRBJ2-3): DTGVSQNPRHKITKRGQNVTFRCDPISEHNRLYWYRQTLGQGPEFLTYFQNEAQLEKSRLLSDRFSAERPKGSFSTLEIQRTEQGDSAMYLCASSPGLSTTDTQYFGPGTRLTVL.

V and J are TRBV5-1 and TRBJ2-2, with 8 bases identical to TRBD1. This CDR3 contains 16 residues. CDR1 is SGHRS, CDR2 YFSETQ, per germline. The ends lost 2 bases at V and 4 bases at J; junction bases unmatched: 7. As DNA, the CDR3 is TGCGCCAGCAGCTTATCAGGGGGCGGCGGCACCGGGGAGCTGTTTTTT. Its protein is CASSLSGGGGTGELFF.

The chain carries TRBV10-3 and TRBJ1-2; no clear D. Trimming cost V 5 bases and J 3 bases, with 19 bases left between them. The germline V gene encodes CDR1 ENHRY and CDR2 SYGVKD. The CDR3 sequence is 16 residues long. DNA of the CDR3: TGTGCCATCAGTACGGCAATGGAGCGCCTCTACTATGGCTACACCTTC. Its protein is CAISTAMERLYYGYTF.